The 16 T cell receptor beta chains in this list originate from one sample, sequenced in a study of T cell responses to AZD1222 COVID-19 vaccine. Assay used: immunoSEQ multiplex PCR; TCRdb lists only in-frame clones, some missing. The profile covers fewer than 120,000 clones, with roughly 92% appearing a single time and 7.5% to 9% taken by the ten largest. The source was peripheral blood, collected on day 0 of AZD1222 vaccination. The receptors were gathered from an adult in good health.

CDR3 sequence (DNA): TGTGCCAGTAGTACGCTGGGACAGTCGGAAAAACTGTTTTTT. This translates into CASSTLGQSEKLFF. The chain recombines TRBV19 with TRBJ1-4; 7 positions match TRBD1. The CDR3 consists of 14 residues. Germline trimming cut 4 bases from V and 8 bases from J; bases unmatched to any gene: 7. Germline-derived CDR1 and CDR2 are LNHDA and SQIVND (reference sequence).

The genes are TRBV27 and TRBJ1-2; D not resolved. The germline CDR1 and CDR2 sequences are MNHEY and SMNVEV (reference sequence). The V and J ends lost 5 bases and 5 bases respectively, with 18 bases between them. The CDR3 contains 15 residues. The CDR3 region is CASSPEPGREYGYTF. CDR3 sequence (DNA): TGTGCCAGCAGTCCAGAGCCCGGGAGGGAGTATGGCTACACCTTC.

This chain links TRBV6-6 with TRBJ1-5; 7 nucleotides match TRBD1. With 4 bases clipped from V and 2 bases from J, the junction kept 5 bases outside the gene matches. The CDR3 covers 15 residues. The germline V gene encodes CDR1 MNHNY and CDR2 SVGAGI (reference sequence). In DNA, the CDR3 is TGTGCCAGCAGTTCCCCCGGACAGGGCAATCAGCCCCAGCATTTT. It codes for CASSSPGQGNQPQHF.

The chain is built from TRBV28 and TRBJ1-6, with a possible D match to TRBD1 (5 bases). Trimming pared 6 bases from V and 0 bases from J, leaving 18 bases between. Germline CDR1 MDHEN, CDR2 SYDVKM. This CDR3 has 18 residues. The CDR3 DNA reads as TGTGCCAGCAGCCCTTCGGGGGGACGAGGCTCCTATAATTCACCCCTCCACTTT. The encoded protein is CASSPSGGRGSYNSPLHF.

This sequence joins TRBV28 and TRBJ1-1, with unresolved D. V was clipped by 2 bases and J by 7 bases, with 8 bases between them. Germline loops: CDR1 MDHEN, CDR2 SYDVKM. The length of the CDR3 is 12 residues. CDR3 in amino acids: CASSLPLFEAFF. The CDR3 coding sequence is TGTGCCAGCAGTTTACCCTTATTTGAAGCTTTCTTT.

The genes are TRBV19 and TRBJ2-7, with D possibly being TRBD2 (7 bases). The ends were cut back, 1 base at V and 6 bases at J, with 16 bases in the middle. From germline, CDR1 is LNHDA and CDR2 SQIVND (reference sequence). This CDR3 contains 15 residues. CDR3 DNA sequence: TGTGCCAGTAGTATAGGCGGGGGCTTAGGTGGCGAGCAGTACTTC. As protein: CASSIGGGLGGEQYF.

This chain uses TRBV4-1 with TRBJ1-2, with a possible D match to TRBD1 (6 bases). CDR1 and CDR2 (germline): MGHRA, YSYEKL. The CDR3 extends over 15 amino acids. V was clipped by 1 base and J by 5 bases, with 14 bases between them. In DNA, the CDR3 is TGCGCCAGCAGCCAAGTTGAGGGGGACCTATATGGCTACACCTTC. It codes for CASSQVEGDLYGYTF.

CDR3 sequence reads: CASSLGRGSGYEQYF. CDR3 bases: TGTGCCAGCAGCTTAGGACGGGGAAGTGGCTACGAGCAGTACTTC. The chain links TRBV11-3 to TRBJ2-7; TRBD2 is a possible D gene (5 bases). Trimming stripped 1 base from V and 3 bases from J, with 13 bases between. Germline lookup yields CDR1 SGHNT and CDR2 YENEEA. The CDR3 totals 15 residues.

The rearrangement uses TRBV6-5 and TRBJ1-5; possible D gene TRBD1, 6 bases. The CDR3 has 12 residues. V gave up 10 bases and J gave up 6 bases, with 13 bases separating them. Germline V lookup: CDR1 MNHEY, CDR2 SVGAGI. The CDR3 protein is CATKGVGQPQHF. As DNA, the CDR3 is TGTGCCACCAAGGGGGTGGGTCAGCCCCAGCATTTT.

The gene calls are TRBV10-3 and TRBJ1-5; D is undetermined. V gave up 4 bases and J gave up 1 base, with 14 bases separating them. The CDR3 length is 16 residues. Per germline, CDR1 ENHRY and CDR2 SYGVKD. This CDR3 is CAISGTGEISNQPQHF. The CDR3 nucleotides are TGTGCCATCAGTGGGACGGGAGAAATAAGCAATCAGCCCCAGCATTTT.

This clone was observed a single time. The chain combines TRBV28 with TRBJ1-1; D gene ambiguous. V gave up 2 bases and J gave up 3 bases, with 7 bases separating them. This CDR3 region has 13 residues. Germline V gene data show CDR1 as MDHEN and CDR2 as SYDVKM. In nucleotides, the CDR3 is TGTGCCAGCAGTTTAGGTCAGCACACTGAAGCTTTCTTT. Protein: CASSLGQHTEAFF.

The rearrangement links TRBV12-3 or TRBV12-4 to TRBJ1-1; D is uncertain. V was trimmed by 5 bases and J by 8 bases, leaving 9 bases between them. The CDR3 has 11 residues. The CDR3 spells CASSPHKEAFF. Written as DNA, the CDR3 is TGTGCCAGCAGTCCCCACAAGGAAGCTTTCTTT.

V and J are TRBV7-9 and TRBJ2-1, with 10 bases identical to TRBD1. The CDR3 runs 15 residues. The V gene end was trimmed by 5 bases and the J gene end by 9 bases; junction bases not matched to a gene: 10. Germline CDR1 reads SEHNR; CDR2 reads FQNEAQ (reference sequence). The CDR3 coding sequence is TGTGCCAGCAGCCAACCGGGACAGGGGCTGGGTGAGCAGTTCTTC. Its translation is CASSQPGQGLGEQFF.

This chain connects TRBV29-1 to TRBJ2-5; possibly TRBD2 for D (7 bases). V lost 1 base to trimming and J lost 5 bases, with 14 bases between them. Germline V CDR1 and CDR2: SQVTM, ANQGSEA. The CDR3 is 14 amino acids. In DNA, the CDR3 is TGCAGCGTTGAAGGTGGGGGGGCCGGGGAGACCCAGTACTTC. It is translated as CSVEGGGAGETQYF.

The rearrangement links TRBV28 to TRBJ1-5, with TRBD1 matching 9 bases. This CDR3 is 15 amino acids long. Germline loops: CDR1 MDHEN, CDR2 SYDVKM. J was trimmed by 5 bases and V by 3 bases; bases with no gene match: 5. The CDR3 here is CASSFVTGGDQPQHF. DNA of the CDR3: TGTGCCAGCAGTTTTGTAACAGGGGGCGATCAGCCCCAGCATTTT.

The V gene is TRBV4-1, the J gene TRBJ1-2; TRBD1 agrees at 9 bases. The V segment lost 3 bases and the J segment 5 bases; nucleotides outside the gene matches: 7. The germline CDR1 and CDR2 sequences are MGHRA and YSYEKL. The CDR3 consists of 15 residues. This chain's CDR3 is CASSHTGTGLYGYTF. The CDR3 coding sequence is TGCGCCAGCAGCCACACCGGGACAGGGCTTTATGGCTACACCTTC.